The 25 T cell receptor beta chains below come from one sample, sequenced in a study of T cell clonality in common variable immunodeficiency (dated by TCRdb to between 2014 and 2017). Library preparation was by the immunoSEQ multiplex PCR assay. The clones in this table, taken by TCRdb from immuneACCESS, are in-frame only. Not every clone is retained; where verified, under half of the shortfall comes from an unresolved V gene, and the cause of the rest is unknown. The table for this sample lists fewer than 60,000 clones, none of them counted only once. More than 2% of the sample belongs to the ten largest clones. Sequencing used peripheral blood mononuclear cells. The source is a person aged 18-69 years in good health.

This clone was seen ten or more times. The sequenced fragment ends 3 residues before the CDR3 boundary, so the rest is inferred from the germline J gene. The rearrangement uses TRBV4-1 and TRBJ2-1; D gene uncertain. Per the germline V gene, CDR1 is MGHRA and CDR2 is YSYEKL. The CDR3 length is 15 residues. V was pared by 2 bases and J by 7 bases, with 15 bases between. The CDR3 protein is CASSQLESDWNEQFF. The covered CDR3 bases are TGCGCCAGCAGCCAACTAGAGAGCGACTGGAATGAG.

The sample holds many counts of this clone. This CDR3 reads CASSLAMQGYEQYF. CDR3 DNA, as far as it was read: TGCGCCAGCAGCTTGGCCATGCAGGGCTACGAG. The chain joins TRBV5-1 to TRBJ2-7; maybe TRBD1 (5 bases). The read terminates 3 residues before the CDR3 end, so the remaining end is supplied by the germline J gene. The CDR3 is 14 residues long. V was clipped by 0 bases and J by 3 bases, with 10 bases between them. Germline V gives CDR1 SGHRS, CDR2 YFSETQ.

This clone was seen at least ten times. Read sequence stops 3 residues before the CDR3 end, and the germline J gene provides the missing end. V and J are TRBV6-1 and TRBJ2-7, with D tentatively TRBD1 (6 bases). Looked up from germline, CDR1 is MNHNS and CDR2 is SASEGT. The CDR3 runs to 15 residues. V dropped 1 base and J dropped 4 bases, with 14 bases sitting between them. CDR3 bases read: TGTGCCAGCAGTGAAGGGAGGACAGACTCATACGAG. Translated, it gives CASSEGRTDSYE. The whole CDR3 sequence reads CASSEGRTDSYEQYF.

This clone has at least ten counts. The DNA ends 3 residues before the CDR3 does, and the rest of the CDR3 is filled in from the germline J gene. The chain has TRBV19 and TRBJ2-1; 12 bases fit TRBD2. CDR1 and CDR2 from the germline V gene are LNHDA and SQIVND (reference sequence). V was clipped by 0 bases and J by 2 bases; unmatched bases: 8. This CDR3 comprises 19 residues. The part of the CDR3 DNA that was read is TGTGCCAGTAGTATAGATCTAGCGGGGGGGCCCCATCCCTACAATGAG. Its protein is CASSIDLAGGPHPYNE. The whole CDR3 protein reads CASSIDLAGGPHPYNEQFF. The variable domain in full, completed from reference TRBV19 and TRBJ2-1, reads DGGITQSPKYLFRKEGQNVTLSCEQNLNHDAMYWYRQDPGQGLRLIYYSQIVNDFQKGDIAEGYSVSREKKESFPLTVTSAQKNPTAFYLCASSIDLAGGPHPYNEQFFGPGTRLTVL.

Points on this clone: The observed sequence ends 3 residues before the CDR3 terminus, with the missing tail filled in from the germline J gene. This sequence joins TRBV2 and TRBJ1-1; unclear D gene. Germline CDR1 is SNHLY and CDR2 is FYNNEI. The germline V and J ends were trimmed by 9 bases and 4 bases, with 9 bases remaining between them. The CDR3 is made up of 11 amino acids. CDR3 DNA, as far as it was read: TGTGCCAGTCATAAAGGCACTGAA. Amino acid sequence: CASHKGTE. The full CDR3 protein is CASHKGTEAFF.

This clone was picked up a small number of times. With the read ending 3 residues before the CDR3 end, the germline J gene is used to fill in that end. This chain joins TRBV7-2 and TRBJ2-7; 9 bases line up with TRBD2. The CDR3 contains 13 residues. Germline lookup yields CDR1 SGHTA and CDR2 FQGNSA. V lost 5 bases, J lost 5 bases, and 4 bases stayed unmatched. CDR3 region: CASSRGGADEQYF. The sequenced part of the CDR3 DNA is TGTGCCAGCAGCCGCGGGGGGGCCGACGAG. Filled out from reference TRBV7-2 and TRBJ2-7, the complete variable domain reads GAGVSQSPSNKVTEKGKDVELRCDPISGHTALYWYRQSLGQGLEFLIYFQGNSAPDKSGLPSDRFSAERTGGSVSTLTIQRTQQEDSAVYLCASSRGGADEQYFGPGTRLTVT.

The CDR3 loop reads CASSLGGPSYEQYF. The sequenced part of the CDR3 DNA is TGTGCCAGCAGCTTAGGGGGGCCCTCCTACGAG. V gene TRBV7-9 combines with J gene TRBJ2-7; D may be TRBD1 (6 bases). The read terminates 3 residues before the CDR3 end, so the remaining end is supplied by the germline J gene. The length of the CDR3 is 14 residues. Trimming shortened V by 1 base and J by 0 bases, and 7 bases separated the two germline ends. CDR1 is SEHNR and CDR2 is FQNEAQ in the germline V gene (reference sequence).

This clone has at least ten counts. The read is 3 residues too short to cover the CDR3 end, so that end is filled in from the germline J gene. The J gene is TRBJ2-3, the V gene TRBV6-1; D may be TRBD1 (6 bases). CDR3 length: 15 amino acids. Looked up from germline, CDR1 is MNHNS and CDR2 is SASEGT. Trimming took 2 bases from V and 1 from J, leaving 10 bases between them. CDR3 DNA, as far as it was read: TGTGCCAGCAGTGAACCGGGACAACGCACAGATACG. Translated, it gives CASSEPGQRTDT. The full CDR3 protein reads CASSEPGQRTDTQYF.

This clone was seen repeatedly, ten times or more. The read ends 3 residues early relative to the CDR3; the germline J gene fills the gap. The chain joins TRBV5-1 to TRBJ1-1, with 7 bases matching TRBD1. This CDR3 is 15 amino acids long. V shed 6 bases, J shed 4 bases, and the junction held 12 bases outside the gene matches. The germline CDR1 and CDR2 sequences are SGHRS and YFSETQ. The CDR3: CASKRDSWIGTEAFF. The DNA read from the CDR3 is TGCGCCAGCAAACGGGACAGTTGGATCGGCACTGAA. The variable domain in full, completed from reference TRBV5-1 and TRBJ1-1, reads KAGVTQTPRYLIKTRGQQVTLSCSPISGHRSVSWYQQTPGQGLQFLFEYFSETQRNKGNFPGRFSGRQFSNSRSEMNVSTLELGDSALYLCASKRDSWIGTEAFFGQGTRLTVV.

This clone was counted many times. The CDR3 goes on 3 residues after the read ends, and that part is filled in from the germline J gene. This chain connects TRBV7-2 to TRBJ2-1, with 7 bases identical to TRBD1. This CDR3 contains 12 residues. J lost 7 bases, V lost 7 bases, and 4 bases had no gene match. From germline, CDR1 is SGHTA and CDR2 FQGNSA. The sequenced CDR3 bases are TGTGCCAGCACCCACAGGGGTAATGAG. As protein: CASTHRGNE. The complete CDR3 protein is CASTHRGNEQFF.

Note on this clone: The read comes to an end 3 residues before the CDR3 does, leaving the germline J gene to fill in the end. This chain uses TRBV5-1 with TRBJ2-3; D might be TRBD2 (5 bases). Germline CDR1 and CDR2: SGHRS and YFSETQ. The CDR3 is 14 residues long. CDR3 DNA, as far as it was read: TGCGCCAGCAGCCCAAGGACCGGGGAAGAGACG. Encoded protein: CASSPRTGEET. The full CDR3 is CASSPRTGEETQYF. The whole variable domain, filled in from reference TRBV5-1 and TRBJ2-3, reads KAGVTQTPRYLIKTRGQQVTLSCSPISGHRSVSWYQQTPGQGLQFLFEYFSETQRNKGNFPGRFSGRQFSNSRSEMNVSTLELGDSALYLCASSPRTGEETQYFGPGTRLTVL.

In the case of this clone: The read is 3 residues too short to cover the CDR3 end, so that end is filled in from the germline J gene. V gene TRBV2 combines with J gene TRBJ2-7; 7 bases are a match to TRBD1. The germline CDR1 and CDR2 sequences are SNHLY and FYNNEI. Germline trimming cut 6 bases from V and 4 bases from J; bases unmatched to any gene: 3. The CDR3 totals 12 residues. The chain's CDR3 is CASSKQGYEQYF. CDR3 DNA, as far as it was read: TGTGCCAGCAGCAAACAGGGGTACGAG.

In its sample, this clone was seen many times. The missing CDR3 end, 3 residues past where the read stops, is filled in from the germline J gene. The J gene is TRBJ2-5, the V gene TRBV19, with TRBD1 matching over 8 bases. In germline, CDR1 is LNHDA, CDR2 SQIVND (reference sequence). The trim removed 5 bases at V and 6 bases at J, leaving 14 bases unmatched. The CDR3 is 16 amino acids. CDR3: CASSAGTGGPTKTQYF. The sequenced CDR3 bases are TGTGCCAGTAGTGCTGGGACAGGAGGTCCCACGAAGACC.

This clone was seen ten or more times. The CDR3 goes on 3 residues after the read ends, and that part is filled in from the germline J gene. The chain uses TRBV5-1 and TRBJ2-5; the D gene is possibly TRBD1 (6 bases). CDR3 length: 15 residues. The germline V gene has CDR1 SGHRS and CDR2 YFSETQ. Trimming shortened V by 1 base and J by 4 bases, and 14 bases separated the two germline ends. CDR3: CASSLLARGSETQYF. The covered CDR3 bases are TGCGCCAGCAGCTTGTTGGCCAGGGGATCAGAGACC.

A few counts support this clone. The read ends 3 residues before the CDR3 terminus; that terminus is restored from the germline J gene. The chain joins TRBV11-2 to TRBJ2-7; the match to TRBD2 covers 9 bases. V dropped 5 bases and J dropped 1; count of bases not matched to a gene: 3. The CDR3 contains 14 residues. CDR1 is SGHAT and CDR2 is FQNNGV in the germline V gene. CDR3 DNA, as far as it was read: TGTGCCAGCAGCCGCGGGGGGGGGTCCTACGAG. It specifies CASSRGGGSYE. The entire CDR3 sequence reads CASSRGGGSYEQYF.

The table lists this clone with many counts. The CDR3 end lies 3 residues beyond the end of the read and is filled in from the germline J gene. The chain combines TRBV30 with TRBJ1-2; a possible D gene is TRBD1 (6 bases). CDR1 GTSNPN and CDR2 SVGIG come from the germline V gene (reference sequence). There are 12 residues in the CDR3. Trimming removed 2 bases at V and 6 bases at J, with 10 bases between. The sequenced part of the CDR3 DNA is TGTGCCTGGAGTCGAGGGGGGGATGGC. Translating gives CAWSRGGDG. The CDR3 in its entirety is CAWSRGGDGYTF. The entire variable domain, with the rest obtained from reference TRBV30 and TRBJ1-2, is as follows: SQTIHQWPATLVQPVGSPLSLECTVEGTSNPNLYWYRQAAGRGLQLLFYSVGIGQISSEVPQNLSASRPQDRQFILSSKKLLLSDSGFYLCAWSRGGDGYTFGSGTRLTVV.

This clone was seen repeatedly, ten times or more. The sequenced fragment ends 3 residues before the CDR3 boundary, so the rest is inferred from the germline J gene. V gene TRBV13 combines with J gene TRBJ1-2; tentatively, D is TRBD1 (6 bases). Trimming pared 0 bases from V and 2 bases from J, leaving 10 bases between. The CDR3 loop spans 15 amino acids. Germline CDR1 PRHDT, CDR2 FYEKMQ (reference sequence). The part of the CDR3 DNA that was read is TGTGCCAGCAGCTTAGGCCTGACAGGAAACTATGGC. Translating gives CASSLGLTGNYG. The full-length CDR3 reads as CASSLGLTGNYGYTF.

Many counts were recorded for this clone. Sequencing ends 3 residues short of the CDR3 end; the germline J gene provides the rest. The chain links TRBV5-4 to TRBJ1-1; D is unclear. Looked up from germline, CDR1 is SGHNT and CDR2 is YYREEE (reference sequence). V gave up 1 base and J gave up 3 bases, with 7 bases separating them. This CDR3 spans 13 amino acids. CDR3 sequence reads: CASSLYLHTEAFF. The covered CDR3 bases are TGTGCCAGCAGCTTGTATCTTCACACTGAA.

This clone was seen ten or more times. The read halts 3 residues ahead of the CDR3 end, with the missing end drawn from the germline J gene. The V and J genes are TRBV20-1 and TRBJ2-5, with TRBD2 as a possible D gene (5 bases). Trimming stripped 5 bases from V and 5 bases from J, with 15 bases between. The CDR3 has 13 amino acids. CDR1 and CDR2 from the germline V gene are DFQATT and SNEGSKA (reference sequence). CDR3 DNA (partial): TGCAGTGCTGCCGTTGCGGGCGGGGAGACC. Residues: CSAAVAGGET. Given in full, the CDR3 is CSAAVAGGETQYF.

At least ten counts were recorded for this clone. The read halts 3 residues ahead of the CDR3 end, with the missing end drawn from the germline J gene. This chain connects TRBV2 to TRBJ1-5; 8 bases line up with TRBD1. With 6 bases clipped from V and 9 bases from J, the junction kept 10 bases outside the gene matches. CDR1 SNHLY and CDR2 FYNNEI come from the germline V gene. There are 14 residues in the CDR3. The part of the CDR3 DNA that was read is TGTGCCAGCAGCCCGCAGGGGGCACCCATGCCC. Its translation: CASSPQGAPMP. The complete CDR3 protein is CASSPQGAPMPQHF.

The CDR3 bases that were read are TGTGCCAGCAGCCCTCGCGGACAAATTTACGAG. This sequence encodes CASSPRGQIYE. The whole CDR3 reads CASSPRGQIYEQYF. This chain links TRBV7-9 with TRBJ2-7, with a possible D match to TRBD1 (5 bases). Read sequence stops 3 residues before the CDR3 end, and the germline J gene provides the missing end. V lost 5 bases, J lost 4 bases, and 15 bases lay in between. CDR1 and CDR2 from the germline V gene are SEHNR and FQNEAQ (reference sequence). This CDR3 has 14 amino acids. Based on the CDR3 plus reference TRBV7-9 and TRBJ2-7, the full variable domain is DTGVSQNPRHKITKRGQNVTFRCDPISEHNRLYWYRQTLGQGPEFLTYFQNEAQLEKSRLLSDRFSAERPKGSFSTLEIQRTEQGDSAMYLCASSPRGQIYEQYFGPGTRLTVT.

This clone has ten or more counts. The sequence runs out 3 residues before the end of the CDR3; the remainder is reconstructed from the germline J gene. The genes are TRBV20-1 and TRBJ2-3; a weak D match, TRBD2 (6 bases). Germline V CDR1 and CDR2: DFQATT, SNEGSKA (reference sequence). The CDR3 is 14 residues long. With 6 bases removed from V and 3 bases from J, the gap between germline ends came to 16 bases. The CDR3 sequence is CSALPGGSTDTQYF. The CDR3 DNA, read in part, is TGCAGTGCCCTACCCGGGGGATCTACAGATACG.

Regarding this clone: One base away lies a much larger clone, so this may be a sequencing read error. Read coverage stops 3 residues before the CDR3 terminus; the germline J gene supplies the remainder. The J gene is TRBJ2-3, the V gene TRBV19; perhaps TRBD1 as D (6 bases). The CDR3 contains 13 residues. From germline, CDR1 is LNHDA and CDR2 SQIVND (reference sequence). CDR3 bases read: TGTGCCAGTAGTAGACAGGATGCTCAGCCG. Translating gives CASSRQDAQP. The full-length CDR3 reads as CASSRQDAQPQYF.

Of note for this clone: The CDR3 extends 3 residues past the end of the read, so its final part is completed from the germline J gene. This sequence joins TRBV10-2 and TRBJ2-2; 9 nucleotides align to TRBD1. V dropped 8 bases and J dropped 5; count of bases not matched to a gene: 9. The CDR3 sequence is 15 residues long. Germline CDR1 reads WSHSY; CDR2 reads SAAADI. CDR3 bases read: TGCGCCAGCGGCGGAAGGGACAGGGCTACCGGGGAG. Protein sequence: CASGGRDRATGE. The entire CDR3 protein is CASGGRDRATGELFF.

This clone was counted many times. Read data end 3 residues before the CDR3 end; the end is taken from the germline J gene. J is TRBJ2-7 and V is TRBV5-1; D perhaps matches TRBD1 (6 bases). Trimming left V 9 bases short and J 0 bases short, with 16 bases between. The CDR3 sequence is 14 residues long. CDR1 and CDR2 (germline): SGHRS, YFSETQ. This CDR3 reads CATKTGTLSYEQYF. CDR3 DNA, as far as it was read: TGCGCCACCAAGACTGGGACACTCTCCTACGAG.